The subject of this entry is one T cell receptor beta chain. Its antigen is undetermined. CDR3 length equals 14 residues. V was trimmed by 2 bases and J by 9 bases, leaving 11 bases between them. CDR1 and CDR2 (germline): MNHEY, SVGAGI. The source of the sample is a study of cytomegalovirus exposure and HLA in healthy donors. Study-level points and caveats: A previous analysis found most TCR beta V segments productive roughly 90% or roughly 30% of the time. As a later analysis revealed, most CMV-associated TCR beta chains appeared HLA-restricted.

The PCR employed 60 Vbeta primers together with 13 Jbeta primers. Profiled with immunoSEQ multiplex PCR; TCRdb holds only in-frame clones, not every one. The table shows 60,000 to 75,000 clones, with over 75% occurring only once. The sequenced material came from PBMCs. The source of this sequence is a woman aged 25 to 39 in good health and CMV-seropositive. V usage is TRBV6-5 and J usage is TRBJ1-6, with D perhaps matching TRBD1 (6 bases). The CDR3 here is CASSYDEGGSPLHF. The CDR3 DNA follows: TGTGCCAGCAGTTACGATGAAGGGGGTTCACCCCTCCACTTT.